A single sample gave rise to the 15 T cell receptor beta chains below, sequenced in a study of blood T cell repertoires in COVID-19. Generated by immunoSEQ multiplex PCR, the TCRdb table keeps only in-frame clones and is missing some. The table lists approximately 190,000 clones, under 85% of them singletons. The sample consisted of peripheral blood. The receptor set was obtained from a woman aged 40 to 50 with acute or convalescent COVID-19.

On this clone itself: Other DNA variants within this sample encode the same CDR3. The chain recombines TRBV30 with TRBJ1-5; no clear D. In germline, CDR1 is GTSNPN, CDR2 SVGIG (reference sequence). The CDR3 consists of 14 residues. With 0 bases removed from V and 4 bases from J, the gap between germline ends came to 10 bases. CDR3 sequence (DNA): TGTGCCTGGAGTGTCTGGGGAGGAAATCAGCCCCAGCATTTT. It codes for CAWSVWGGNQPQHF.

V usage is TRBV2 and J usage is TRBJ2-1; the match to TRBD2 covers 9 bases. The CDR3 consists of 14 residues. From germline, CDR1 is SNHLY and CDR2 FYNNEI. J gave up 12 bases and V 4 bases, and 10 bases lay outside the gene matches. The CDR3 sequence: CASSVSGGGAGQFF. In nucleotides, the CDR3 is TGTGCCAGCAGTGTCAGTGGCGGGGGGGCCGGGCAGTTCTTC.

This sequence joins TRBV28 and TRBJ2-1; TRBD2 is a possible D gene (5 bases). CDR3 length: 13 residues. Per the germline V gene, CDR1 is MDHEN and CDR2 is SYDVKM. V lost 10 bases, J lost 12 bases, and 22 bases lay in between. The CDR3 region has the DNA TGTGCCACCGCGTTGGACCCGGGGAGAATGCAGTTCTTC. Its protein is CATALDPGRMQFF. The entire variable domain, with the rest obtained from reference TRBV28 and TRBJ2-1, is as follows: DVKVTQSSRYLVKRTGEKVFLECVQDMDHENMFWYRQDPGLGLRLIYFSYDVKMKEKGDIPEGYSVSREKKERFSLILESASTNQTSMYLCATALDPGRMQFFGPGTRLTVL.

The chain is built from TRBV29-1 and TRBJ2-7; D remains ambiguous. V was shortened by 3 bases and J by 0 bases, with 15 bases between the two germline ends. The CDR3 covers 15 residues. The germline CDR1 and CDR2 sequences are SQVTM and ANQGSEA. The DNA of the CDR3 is TGCAGCGTTGACGGAGAAAATGATAGCTCCTACGAGCAGTACTTC. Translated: CSVDGENDSSYEQYF.

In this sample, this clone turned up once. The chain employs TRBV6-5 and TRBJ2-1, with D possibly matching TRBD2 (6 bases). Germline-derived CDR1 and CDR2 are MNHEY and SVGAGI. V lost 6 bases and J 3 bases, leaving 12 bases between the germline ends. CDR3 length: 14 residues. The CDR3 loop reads CASSQGGLYNEQFF. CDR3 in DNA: TGTGCCAGCAGCCAAGGAGGGCTCTACAATGAGCAGTTCTTC.

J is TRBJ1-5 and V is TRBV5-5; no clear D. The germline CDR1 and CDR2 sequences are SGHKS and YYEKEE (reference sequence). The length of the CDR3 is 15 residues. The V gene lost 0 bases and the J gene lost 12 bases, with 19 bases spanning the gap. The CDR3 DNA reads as TGTGCCAGCAGCTTGGATGGGGTGCTCGGGCGGGACCAGCATTTT. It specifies CASSLDGVLGRDQHF.

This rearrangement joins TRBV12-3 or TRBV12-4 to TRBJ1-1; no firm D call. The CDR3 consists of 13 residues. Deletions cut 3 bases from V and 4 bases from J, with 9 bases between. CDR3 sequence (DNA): TGTGCCAGCAGTTTGGTAGAGGGCACTGAAGCTTTCTTT. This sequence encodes CASSLVEGTEAFF.

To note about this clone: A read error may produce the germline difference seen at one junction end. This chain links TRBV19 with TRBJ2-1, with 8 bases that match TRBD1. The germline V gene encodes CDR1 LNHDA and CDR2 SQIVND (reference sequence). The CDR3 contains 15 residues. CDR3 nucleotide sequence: TGTGCCAGCAGTACCGGGACAGGTATCTACAATGAGCAGTTCTTC. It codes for CASSTGTGIYNEQFF. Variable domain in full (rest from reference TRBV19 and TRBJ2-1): DGGITQSPKYLFRKEGQNVTLSCEQNLNHDAMYWYRQDPGQGLRLIYYSQIVNDFQKGDIAEGYSVSREKKESFPLTVTSAQKNPTAFYLCASSTGTGIYNEQFFGPGTRLTVL.

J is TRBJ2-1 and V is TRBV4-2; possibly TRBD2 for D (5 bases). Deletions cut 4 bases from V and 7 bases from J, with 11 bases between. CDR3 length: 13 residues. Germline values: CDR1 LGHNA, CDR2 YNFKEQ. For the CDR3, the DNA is TGTGCCAGCAGCCCCAAACTAGGAAATGAGCAGTTCTTC. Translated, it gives CASSPKLGNEQFF.

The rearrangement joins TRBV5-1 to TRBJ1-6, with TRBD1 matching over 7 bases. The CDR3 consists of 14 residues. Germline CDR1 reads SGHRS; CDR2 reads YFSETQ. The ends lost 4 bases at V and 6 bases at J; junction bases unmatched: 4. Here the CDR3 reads CASSPGQLNSPLHF. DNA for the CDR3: TGCGCCAGCAGCCCGGGACAGCTTAATTCACCCCTCCACTTT.

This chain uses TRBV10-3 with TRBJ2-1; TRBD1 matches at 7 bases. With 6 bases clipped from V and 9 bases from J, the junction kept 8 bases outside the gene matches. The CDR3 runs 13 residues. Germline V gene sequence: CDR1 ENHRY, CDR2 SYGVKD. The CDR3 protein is CAISLGTVVEQFF. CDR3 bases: TGTGCCATCAGCCTAGGGACAGTGGTTGAGCAGTTCTTC.

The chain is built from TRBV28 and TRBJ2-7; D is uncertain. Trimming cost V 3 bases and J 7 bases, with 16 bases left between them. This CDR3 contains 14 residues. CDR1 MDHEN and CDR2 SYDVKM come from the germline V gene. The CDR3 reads CASSFVQPSAEQYF. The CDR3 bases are TGTGCCAGCAGTTTCGTACAGCCTTCGGCTGAGCAGTACTTC.

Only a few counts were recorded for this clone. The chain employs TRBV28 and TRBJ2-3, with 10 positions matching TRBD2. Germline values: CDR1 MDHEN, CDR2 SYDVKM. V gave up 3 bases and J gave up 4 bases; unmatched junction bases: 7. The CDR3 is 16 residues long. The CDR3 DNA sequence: TGTGCCAGCAGTTTCAGATTCCTAGCGGGGGCAGATACGCAGTATTTT. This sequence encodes CASSFRFLAGADTQYF.

The CDR3 here is CASSNGLAGNEQFF. The CDR3 nucleotides read TGCGCCAGCAGCAACGGGCTAGCGGGAAATGAGCAGTTCTTC. V and J are TRBV5-1 and TRBJ2-1; the match to TRBD2 covers 9 bases. Germline values: CDR1 SGHRS, CDR2 YFSETQ. The CDR3 covers 14 residues. Losses at the gene ends were 4 bases for V and 7 bases for J; bases not matched to a gene: 6. The full variable domain, in which reference TRBV5-1 and TRBJ2-1 provide the parts outside the CDR3, is KAGVTQTPRYLIKTRGQQVTLSCSPISGHRSVSWYQQTPGQGLQFLFEYFSETQRNKGNFPGRFSGRQFSNSRSEMNVSTLELGDSALYLCASSNGLAGNEQFFGPGTRLTVL.

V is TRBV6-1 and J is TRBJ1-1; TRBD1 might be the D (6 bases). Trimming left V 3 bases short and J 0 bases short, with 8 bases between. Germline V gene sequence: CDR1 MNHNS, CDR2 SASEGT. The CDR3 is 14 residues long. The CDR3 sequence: CASSETGVNTEAFF. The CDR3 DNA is TGTGCCAGCAGTGAGACAGGAGTGAACACTGAAGCTTTCTTT.